Shown below are 4 T cell receptor beta chains from a single sample sequenced in a study of T cells in Graves' hyperthyroidism and ophthalmopathy. RNA transcripts served as the template for amplifying TCR beta CDR3 regions. HTBI primers were employed in a first-round RT-PCR of the TCR CDR3. TCRdb recomputed calls from the multiplex PCR reads with MiXCR, one row per CDR3 protein. The sample shows 100,000 to 140,000 distinct CDR3 sequences, roughly 15% of them seen only once. Sequenced sample: blood. These receptors were obtained from a woman between 45 and 60 years old with Graves' hyperthyroidism.

This clonotype was recorded at least ten times. The J gene is TRBJ2-2, the V gene TRBV20-1; D may be TRBD1 (5 bases). Germline CDR1 is DFQATT and CDR2 is SNEGSKA (reference sequence). V gave up 6 bases and J gave up 0 bases, with 17 bases separating them. The CDR3 sequence is 16 residues long. The CDR3: CSAPDRRQANTGELFF. The CDR3 DNA reads as TGCAGTGCGCCAGACAGAAGACAAGCGAACACCGGGGAGCTGTTTTTT.

This clonotype came up a few times. This chain uses TRBV7-2 with TRBJ2-1, with a weak D call TRBD2 (6 bases). This CDR3 contains 13 residues. Germline values: CDR1 SGHTA, CDR2 FQGNSA. Trimming stripped 3 bases from V and 7 bases from J, with 10 bases between. The CDR3 loop reads CASSFRGLNEQFF. CDR3 DNA: TGTGCCAGCAGCTTTCGGGGGTTGAATGAGCAGTTCTTC.

This clonotype was detected only a few times. The CDR3, as DNA: TGTGCCAGCAGCTTTGGGGTCGTTGGTCAGCCCCAGCATTTT. Translated: CASSFGVVGQPQHF. The chain carries TRBV7-9 and TRBJ1-5; no clear D gene. The CDR3 consists of 14 residues. Germline CDR1 is SEHNR and CDR2 is FQNEAQ (reference sequence). The V gene lost 3 bases and the J gene lost 6 bases, with 12 bases spanning the gap. Supplemented by reference TRBV7-9 and TRBJ1-5, the full variable domain reads DTGVSQNPRHKITKRGQNVTFRCDPISEHNRLYWYRQTLGQGPEFLTYFQNEAQLEKSRLLSDRFSAERPKGSFSTLEIQRTEQGDSAMYLCASSFGVVGQPQHFGDGTRLSIL.

This clonotype occurred many times. This chain connects TRBV5-1 to TRBJ2-5; 8 nucleotides line up with TRBD2. Germline CDR1 and CDR2: SGHRS and YFSETQ. V lost 0 bases and J lost 4; bases outside the gene matches: 8. There are 16 residues in the CDR3. The CDR3 nucleotides read TGCGCCAGCAGCTTGGGCGGGAGGATGGGAGTAGAGACCCAGTACTTC. Protein: CASSLGGRMGVETQYF.